A single sample is the source of the 18 T cell receptor beta chains below, sequenced in a study of circulating and synovial CD4+ cells in juvenile arthritis. The method was immunoSEQ multiplex PCR; TCRdb's version includes in-frame clones alone and lacks a portion of them. The table shows around 32,000 clones, with roughly 96% occurring only once. The sample comprised CD4+ T cells from blood. The receptors stem from a human donor with juvenile idiopathic arthritis.

The chain is built from TRBV5-4 and TRBJ1-2, with 12 bases matching TRBD1. Germline loops: CDR1 SGHNT, CDR2 YYREEE (reference sequence). The CDR3 is 14 amino acids. With V trimmed by 5 bases and J by 4 bases, 3 bases remained unmatched. CDR3 region: CASRQGQGAYGYTF. As DNA, the CDR3 is TGTGCCAGCAGGCAGGGACAGGGGGCCTATGGCTACACCTTC.

The chain employs TRBV7-3 and TRBJ2-2; D is perhaps TRBD2 (6 bases). Trimming took off 1 base at V and 2 bases at J, with 14 bases between the two ends. CDR1 is SGHTA, CDR2 FQGTGA, per germline. CDR3 length: 17 amino acids. The CDR3 coding sequence is TGTGCCAGCAGCTTAAAGGCGGGACTTACAAACACCGGGGAGCTGTTTTTT. It is translated as CASSLKAGLTNTGELFF.

With regard to this clone: A read error may account for a junction end that differs from germline. The same CDR3 can be traced to other DNA sequences in this sample. This chain joins TRBV7-2 and TRBJ1-6; 9 bases line up with TRBD1. Germline assignment: CDR1 SGHTA and CDR2 FQGNSA. This CDR3 contains 18 residues. The CDR3 sequence: CASSPQYRGQGSNSPLHF. CDR3 nucleotides: TGTGCCAGCAGCCCCCAATACCGAGGACAGGGGAGTAATTCCCCCCTCCACTTT.

The chain is built from TRBV5-1 and TRBJ2-5; TRBD1 agrees at 8 bases. The CDR3 is 15 amino acids. Per the germline V gene, CDR1 is SGHRS and CDR2 is YFSETQ. V trimming: 4 bases; J trimming: 2 bases; junction bases outside the gene matches: 7. The CDR3 sequence is CASSTDRVGQETQYF. DNA of the CDR3: TGCGCCAGCAGCACGGACAGGGTGGGTCAAGAGACCCAGTACTTC.

This chain joins TRBV7-2 and TRBJ2-5, with TRBD2 identical over 9 bases. The end of the DNA is better explained by TRBJ2-7, so the J call may be wrong. The CDR3 runs to 14 residues. The V gene's germline CDR1 is SGHTA and CDR2 FQGNSA. The CDR3 is CASSLIAGVNEQYF. DNA for the CDR3: TGTGCCAGCAGCTTAATAGCGGGGGTGAACGAGCAGTACTTC.

The chain joins TRBV9 to TRBJ1-1; 8 positions match TRBD1. Germline CDR1 reads SGDLS; CDR2 reads YYNGEE. The CDR3 consists of 15 residues. The V segment lost 3 bases and the J segment 4 bases; nucleotides outside the gene matches: 8. Written as DNA, the CDR3 is TGTGCCAGCAGCGCAGGAGACAGGGGTGGCACTGAAGCTTTCTTT. Protein product: CASSAGDRGGTEAFF.

The rearrangement links TRBV4-1 to TRBJ2-2, with 7 bases that match TRBD1. This CDR3 spans 13 amino acids. Looked up from germline, CDR1 is MGHRA and CDR2 is YSYEKL. J gave up 4 bases and V 6 bases, and 2 bases lay outside the gene matches. CDR3 sequence: CASRGTVTGELFF. The DNA for the CDR3 is TGCGCCAGCAGGGGGACAGTCACCGGGGAGCTGTTTTTT.

The V gene is TRBV9, the J gene TRBJ2-1; 8 bases are a match to TRBD2. The CDR3 has 16 amino acids. Germline V gene lookup returns CDR1 SGDLS and CDR2 YYNGEE. V lost 4 bases to trimming and J lost 6 bases; unmatched junction nucleotides: 12. The CDR3 protein is CASSPTSGTRGNEQFF. In DNA, the CDR3 is TGTGCCAGCAGCCCGACATCCGGGACTAGGGGCAATGAGCAGTTCTTC.

The chain employs TRBV9 and TRBJ2-3; D remains ambiguous. Per germline, CDR1 SGDLS and CDR2 YYNGEE. This CDR3 is built from 14 residues. With 0 bases removed from V and 6 bases from J, the gap between germline ends came to 11 bases. This CDR3 reads CASSVVGGADTQYF. As DNA, the CDR3 is TGTGCCAGCAGCGTAGTAGGCGGAGCGGATACGCAGTATTTT.

This clone occurred once. The chain couples TRBV6-5 to TRBJ1-3; D unresolved. Germline CDR1 is MNHEY and CDR2 is SVGAGI. V gave up 6 bases and J gave up 4 bases, with 16 bases separating them. The CDR3 is 15 residues long. The CDR3 reads CASSPLRAQGNTIYF. The CDR3 region has the DNA TGTGCCAGCAGCCCCCTGAGGGCGCAAGGAAACACCATATATTTT.

V usage is TRBV5-1 and J usage is TRBJ2-3; D is possibly TRBD2 (6 bases). The CDR3 has 16 amino acids. Between the trimmed V and J ends, which lost 2 bases and 0 bases, there was a span of 13 bases. The germline CDR1 and CDR2 sequences are SGHRS and YFSETQ. CDR3 region: CASSLGGKPSTDTQYF. The CDR3 bases are TGCGCCAGCAGCTTAGGCGGGAAGCCTAGCACAGATACGCAGTATTTT. The full variable domain, in which reference TRBV5-1 and TRBJ2-3 provide the parts outside the CDR3, is KAGVTQTPRYLIKTRGQQVTLSCSPISGHRSVSWYQQTPGQGLQFLFEYFSETQRNKGNFPGRFSGRQFSNSRSEMNVSTLELGDSALYLCASSLGGKPSTDTQYFGPGTRLTVL.

V and J are TRBV11-2 and TRBJ1-5; a possible D gene is TRBD1 (6 bases). V lost 3 bases and J 4 bases, leaving 10 bases between the germline ends. CDR3 size: 14 residues. CDR1 SGHAT and CDR2 FQNNGV come from the germline V gene. CDR3 DNA sequence: TGTGCCAGCAGCTTGGAGGGGGGGAATCAGCCCCAGCATTTT. This gives the protein CASSLEGGNQPQHF.

The chain couples TRBV9 to TRBJ2-7, with D possibly matching TRBD2 (6 bases). The CDR3 covers 14 residues. Germline V CDR1 and CDR2: SGDLS, YYNGEE. Trimming cost V 0 bases and J 7 bases, with 14 bases left between them. The CDR3 coding sequence is TGTGCCAGCAGCGTAGCTTCAGGGACTGGGGAGCAGTACTTC. Translation: CASSVASGTGEQYF. The entire variable domain, with the rest obtained from reference TRBV9 and TRBJ2-7, is as follows: DSGVTQTPKHLITATGQRVTLRCSPRSGDLSVYWYQQSLDQGLQFLIQYYNGEERAKGNILERFSAQQFPDLHSELNLSSLELGDSALYFCASSVASGTGEQYFGPGTRLTVT.

The chain has TRBV2 and TRBJ2-1; no clear D. V lost 4 bases, J lost 9 bases, and 13 bases lay in between. The CDR3 extends over 13 amino acids. Germline assignment: CDR1 SNHLY and CDR2 FYNNEI. As DNA, the CDR3 is TGTGCCAGCAGTGTCTTTGAGGTGTTTGAGCAGTTCTTC. Protein sequence: CASSVFEVFEQFF.

The chain links TRBV4-3 to TRBJ2-3; 15 bases fit TRBD2. The CDR3 extends over 16 amino acids. CDR1 LGHNA and CDR2 YSLEER come from the germline V gene. The V gene end was trimmed by 3 bases and the J gene end by 6 bases; junction bases not matched to a gene: 4. The CDR3 reads CASSQGLAGGRDTQYF. CDR3 nucleotides: TGCGCCAGCAGCCAGGGACTAGCGGGGGGCCGGGATACGCAGTATTTT.

The V gene is TRBV5-4, the J gene TRBJ2-7; D is possibly TRBD2 (6 bases). The germline V gene has CDR1 SGHNT and CDR2 YYREEE (reference sequence). V was shortened by 2 bases and J by 2 bases, with 14 bases between the two germline ends. The CDR3 spans 15 residues. CDR3 DNA: TGTGCCAGCAGCTTAGCTAGCGTGAGCGCCTACGAGCAGTACTTC. Residues: CASSLASVSAYEQYF.

This chain links TRBV27 with TRBJ2-5; 12 bases agree with TRBD2. The CDR3 consists of 18 residues. Germline loops: CDR1 MNHEY, CDR2 SMNVEV (reference sequence). Trimming took 5 bases from V and 6 from J; bases not matched to a gene: 16. CDR3 in amino acids: CASSKTSGGTIGSKTQYF. DNA of the CDR3: TGTGCCAGCAGTAAGACTAGCGGGGGAACGATCGGCTCGAAGACCCAGTACTTC.

The rearrangement links TRBV5-4 to TRBJ2-2, with a weak D call TRBD2 (5 bases). Trimming took 2 bases from V and 1 from J, leaving 6 bases between them. The CDR3 runs to 14 residues. The germline V gene encodes CDR1 SGHNT and CDR2 YYREEE (reference sequence). The CDR3 DNA follows: TGTGCCAGCAGCTTAGCGGAGAACACCGGGGAGCTGTTTTTT. Its translation: CASSLAENTGELFF.